The clone carrying this T cell receptor (beta chain) was observed many times. The CDR3 consists of 15 residues. V lost 3 bases and J 2 bases, leaving 14 bases between the germline ends. Germline V gives CDR1 SGDLS, CDR2 YYNGEE. TCRdb processed the 5' RACE reads anew with MiXCR; each CDR3 protein has one entry. The sample shows about 66,000 distinct CDR3 sequences, around 3.1% of them seen only once. The record originates from a study of neurological immune-mediated disorders. The TCR was taken from a man aged 40-49 years with multiple sclerosis. The specimen was PBMCs. This chain joins TRBV9 and TRBJ1-1; maybe TRBD1 (5 bases). CDR3 sequence reads: CASSGGGTANTEAFF. CDR3 DNA: TGTGCCAGCAGCGGGGGGGGGACGGCAAACACTGAAGCTTTCTTT. The whole variable domain, filled in from reference TRBV9 and TRBJ1-1, reads DSGVTQTPKHLITATGQRVTLRCSPRSGDLSVYWYQQSLDQGLQFLIQYYNGEERAKGNILERFSAQQFPDLHSELNLSSLELGDSALYFCASSGGGTANTEAFFGQGTRLTVV.